This TCR beta chain was sequenced for a study of cytomegalovirus exposure and HLA in healthy donors. Produced via immunoSEQ multiplex PCR; TCRdb's table is partial and in-frame only. The sample carries roughly 150,000 clones, about 88% recorded once. Per germline, CDR1 LNHDA and CDR2 SQIVND (reference sequence). Trimming removed 5 bases at V and 2 bases at J, with 22 bases between. This CDR3 has 17 amino acids. The specimen was PBMCs. This TCR came from a young woman in good health and CMV-seropositive. V usage is TRBV19 and J usage is TRBJ2-7, with a possible D match to TRBD2 (6 bases). The CDR3 loop reads CASSPLTSILVPYEQYF. CDR3 DNA: TGTGCCAGTAGTCCACTAACTAGCATTCTCGTCCCCTACGAGCAGTACTTC.